The clone carrying this TCR beta chain was found a few times. Its antigen is unidentified. This sample stems from a study of cytomegalovirus exposure and HLA in healthy donors. Study results and caveats: An observed cluster of highly shared sequence variants was recorded as a likely sequencing artifact. Altogether, more than 150 TCR beta chains were recorded as cytomegalovirus-associated. Approximately 18,000 TCR beta sequences were associated with HLA alleles at 0.05 false discovery rate in a later analysis.

PCR amplification relied on 60 Vbeta primers (plus 13 Jbeta primers). The assay was immunoSEQ multiplex PCR, and TCRdb's table has in-frame clones only and misses some. Of around 130,000 clones listed, around 78% were seen once; the top ten hold over 1.5%. Likely unrecorded immune exposures existed in these nominally healthy donors. Sequencing was done on a sample of PBMCs. The TCR originated in a woman aged 45-60 years in good health and CMV-seronegative.

CDR3 amino acids: CASSEWRQGNNEQFF. The CDR3 nucleotides are TGTGCCAGCAGTGAATGGAGACAGGGAAACAATGAGCAGTTCTTC. The chain recombines TRBV2 with TRBJ2-1; TRBD1 agrees at 7 bases. J was trimmed by 5 bases and V by 2 bases; bases with no gene match: 6. The CDR3 runs to 15 residues. Germline V CDR1 and CDR2: SNHLY, FYNNEI.